These 3 T cell receptor beta chains originate from one sample sequenced in a study of cytomegalovirus exposure and HLA in healthy donors. The study ran its PCR with 60 Vbeta and 13 Jbeta primers. Assay: immunoSEQ multiplex PCR; the TCRdb copy retains only in-frame clones and omits some. The data contain 110,000 or so clones, roughly 8.6% of them singletons. The sample consisted of PBMCs. All receptors derive from a woman aged 35 to 49 in good health and CMV-seropositive.

This clone was seen a few times. This CDR3 reads CASSPQQGGDEKLFF. CDR3 in DNA: TGTGCCAGCTCACCACAACAGGGGGGAGATGAAAAACTGTTTTTT. The V call is TRBV18, the J call TRBJ1-4, with TRBD1 identical over 8 bases. The CDR3 totals 15 residues. V shed 1 base and J 6 bases; nucleotides not matched to a gene: 4. Germline V gene lookup returns CDR1 KGHSH and CDR2 LQKENI.

This clone has only a few counts. V gene TRBV28 combines with J gene TRBJ1-5; 9 nucleotides match TRBD1. V was pared by 5 bases and J by 7 bases, with 6 bases of the junction left unmatched. Germline V gene lookup returns CDR1 MDHEN and CDR2 SYDVKM. This CDR3 spans 14 amino acids. The CDR3 DNA is TGTGCCAGCAGTCCACAGGGGGCTTCACAGCCCCAGCATTTT. As protein: CASSPQGASQPQHF.

The DNA of the CDR3 is TGCAGCGGCTCGGGGGCGGGGGGGGTCTACAATGAGCAGTTCTTC. It yields the protein CSGSGAGGVYNEQFF. The V and J genes are TRBV29-1 and TRBJ2-1; 9 bases align to TRBD2. V was pared by 7 bases and J by 3 bases, with 10 bases of the junction left unmatched. CDR3 length equals 15 residues. Germline V gene lookup returns CDR1 SQVTM and CDR2 ANQGSEA.